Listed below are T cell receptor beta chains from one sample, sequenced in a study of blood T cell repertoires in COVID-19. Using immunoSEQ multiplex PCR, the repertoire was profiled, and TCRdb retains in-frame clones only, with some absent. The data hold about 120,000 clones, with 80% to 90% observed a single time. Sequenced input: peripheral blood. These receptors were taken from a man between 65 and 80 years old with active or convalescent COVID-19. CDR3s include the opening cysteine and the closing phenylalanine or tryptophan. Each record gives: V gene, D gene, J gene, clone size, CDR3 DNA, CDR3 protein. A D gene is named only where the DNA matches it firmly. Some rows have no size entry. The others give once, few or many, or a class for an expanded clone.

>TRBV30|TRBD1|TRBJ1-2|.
TGTGCCTGGACAGGGGGCTGGGGCTATGGCTACACCTTC
CAWTGGWGYGYTF
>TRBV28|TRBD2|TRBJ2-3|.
TGTGCCAGCAGTGACGCTCGGGTGGGAGGGCGAGATACGCAGTATTTT
CASSDARVGGRDTQYF
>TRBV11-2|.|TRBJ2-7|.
TGTGCCAGCAGCTTAGGGTTCGGCGGAGGAGGCTACGAGCAGTACTTC
CASSLGFGGGGYEQYF
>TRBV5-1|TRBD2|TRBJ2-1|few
TGCGCCAGCAGCGCCGGACTAGCGGGAGGAAAGGGGAATGAGCAGTTCTTC
CASSAGLAGGKGNEQFF
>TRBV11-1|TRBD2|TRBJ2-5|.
TGTGCCAGCAGCCGGAGGTTAGGGGAGGGTCAAGAGACCCAGTACTTC
CASSRRLGEGQETQYF
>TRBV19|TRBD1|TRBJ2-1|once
TGTGCCAGTAGGGGGACAGGTTGGGGTCCGGTTTACAATGAGCAGTTCTTC
CASRGTGWGPVYNEQFF
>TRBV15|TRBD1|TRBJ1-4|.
TGTGCCACCAGCAGCGTCGGGACAGGGGGGAAACTGTTTTTT
CATSSVGTGGKLFF
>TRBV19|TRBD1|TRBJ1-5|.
TGTGCCAGTAGTTCGGACAGGGACTATCGGGACAATCAGCCCCAGCATTTT
CASSSDRDYRDNQPQHF
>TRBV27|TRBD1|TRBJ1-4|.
TGTGCCAGCAGTTCGACCAGCGGACAGGCTAATGAAAAACTGTTTTTT
CASSSTSGQANEKLFF
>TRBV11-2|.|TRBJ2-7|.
TGTGCCAGCAGCTTGTTTGGCGGGACCCCAAGGTACGAGCAGTACTTC
CASSLFGGTPRYEQYF
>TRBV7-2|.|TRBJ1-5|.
TGTGCCAGCAGCCCTCGTTGGCCTCCGGAGGGTCCCCAGCATTTT
CASSPRWPPEGPQHF